The rows below give T cell receptor beta chains drawn from one sample of a study of T cells in Graves' hyperthyroidism and ophthalmopathy. TCRdb ran MiXCR on the multiplex PCR reads and lists one entry per CDR3 protein. This sample yields just over 550,000 distinct CDR3 sequences, of which under 60% are seen a single time; roughly 8.2% belongs to the top ten. Sample: peripheral blood or thyroid tissue (not recorded which). These TCRs come from a woman under 30 with Graves' hyperthyroidism. Both conserved end residues are part of each CDR3. The D gene is left open where the match is weak. Part of the rows lack a size; the others show once, few, many or a class for expanded clones.

D: TRBD2
J: TRBJ2-5
V: TRBV7-6
size: -
DNA: TGTGCCAGCAGCACCCAGGGAGGGGTCCAAGAGACCCAGTACTTC
CDR3: CASSTQGGVQETQYF

D: TRBD1
J: TRBJ2-7
V: TRBV7-3
size: -
DNA: TGTGCCAGCAGCCAAGATACCAGGGGGATCGACGAGCAGTACTTC
CDR3: CASSQDTRGIDEQYF

D: -
J: TRBJ1-1
V: TRBV20-1
size: -
DNA: TGCAGTGCTAGAGACCCGGGACACCTGAACACTGAAGCTTTCTTT
CDR3: CSARDPGHLNTEAFF

D: -
J: TRBJ2-7
V: TRBV7-9
size: -
DNA: TGTGCCAGCAGCTTCCCCTCCGCCCTATACGAGCAGTACTTC
CDR3: CASSFPSALYEQYF

D: -
J: TRBJ1-5
V: TRBV2
size: -
DNA: TGTGCCAGCAGCTTAGCGGCGATGCCCAATCAGCCCCAGCATTTT
CDR3: CASSLAAMPNQPQHF

D: TRBD2
J: TRBJ2-7
V: TRBV7-9
size: few
DNA: TGTGCCAGCAGCTTAGCCGGGACTAGCGGTTCCTACGAGCAGTACTTC
CDR3: CASSLAGTSGSYEQYF

D: -
J: TRBJ2-7
V: TRBV7-2
size: few
DNA: TGTGCCAGCAGCTTAGTGGTGGGAGCCCCCTACGAGCAGTACTTC
CDR3: CASSLVVGAPYEQYF

D: TRBD1
J: TRBJ2-2
V: TRBV7-9
size: -
DNA: TGTGCCAGCAGCCCGGGACAGGGTCTTACCGGGGAGCTGTTTTTT
CDR3: CASSPGQGLTGELFF

D: -
J: TRBJ1-4
V: TRBV12-3/TRBV12-4
size: -
DNA: TGTGCCAGCAGTTTGACGGGGGGCCGGAACGAAAAACTGTTTTTT
CDR3: CASSLTGGRNEKLFF

D: -
J: TRBJ1-3
V: TRBV7-3
size: -
DNA: TGTGCCAGCAGCCGGACCGGGACACGGGACTCTGGAAACACCATATATTTT
CDR3: CASSRTGTRDSGNTIYF

D: -
J: TRBJ2-2
V: TRBV2
size: -
DNA: TGTGCCAGCAAAAATGGGCGAAACACCGGGGAGCTGTTTTTT
CDR3: CASKNGRNTGELFF

D: -
J: TRBJ1-5
V: TRBV5-1
size: few
DNA: TGCGCCAGCAGCGTCGGCAGTTCTGGAAATCAGCCCCAGCATTTT
CDR3: CASSVGSSGNQPQHF

D: -
J: TRBJ2-2
V: TRBV7-2
size: -
DNA: TGTGCCAGCAGCTTTAGCAGGGTGGACACCGGGGAGCTGTTTTTT
CDR3: CASSFSRVDTGELFF

D: -
J: TRBJ2-6
V: TRBV19
size: many
DNA: TGTGCCAGTAGTATAGAGGGACACCACTCTGGGGCCAACGTCCTGACTTTC
CDR3: CASSIEGHHSGANVLTF

D: -
J: TRBJ1-1
V: TRBV20-1
size: few
DNA: TGCAGTGCGTTGGGACCCCCGGCGAACACTGAAGCTTTCTTT
CDR3: CSALGPPANTEAFF

D: -
J: TRBJ2-7
V: TRBV7-6
size: many
DNA: TGTGCCAGCAGCTCAGGGGTTTCGGTCGAGCAGTACTTC
CDR3: CASSSGVSVEQYF

D: -
J: TRBJ1-1
V: TRBV19
size: -
DNA: TGTGCCAGTAGTATATACGACTTGAACACTGAAGCTTTCTTT
CDR3: CASSIYDLNTEAFF

D: -
J: TRBJ1-1
V: TRBV7-8
size: few
DNA: TGTGCCAGCAGGATGGACGGGCGAGGGAACACTGAAGCTTTCTTT
CDR3: CASRMDGRGNTEAFF

D: TRBD1
J: TRBJ1-1
V: TRBV9
size: -
DNA: TGTGCCAGCAGCCCCGGGACAGGGGTAGGCACTGAAGCTTTCTTT
CDR3: CASSPGTGVGTEAFF

D: TRBD1
J: TRBJ1-5
V: TRBV5-1
size: -
DNA: TGCGCCAGCAGCTTGGGAGCAGGGGGCGCGAATCAGCCCCAGCATTTT
CDR3: CASSLGAGGANQPQHF

D: -
J: TRBJ2-7
V: TRBV29-1
size: -
DNA: TGCAGCGTTGAGCCTAGCCCCTACGAGCAGTACTTC
CDR3: CSVEPSPYEQYF

D: -
J: TRBJ1-2
V: TRBV5-4
size: few
DNA: TGTGCCAGCAGTGGAACAGGGATGGATGGCTACACCTTC
CDR3: CASSGTGMDGYTF

D: -
J: TRBJ2-7
V: TRBV7-9
size: -
DNA: TGTGCCAGCAGCGTGGCCGGCGGGTTAGGCGAGCAGTACTTC
CDR3: CASSVAGGLGEQYF

D: -
J: TRBJ2-7
V: TRBV25-1
size: -
DNA: TGTGCCAGCAGTGAATCAAGGTATAGGTCCTACGAGCAGTACTTC
CDR3: CASSESRYRSYEQYF

D: -
J: TRBJ2-7
V: TRBV7-6
size: -
DNA: TGTGCCAGCAGCATAAACGGGCCCTCCTACGAGCAGTACTTC
CDR3: CASSINGPSYEQYF

D: TRBD1
J: TRBJ1-6
V: TRBV10-3
size: -
DNA: TGTGCCAGCACCCTGACAGGGGGCAGAAATTCACCCCTCCACTTT
CDR3: CASTLTGGRNSPLHF